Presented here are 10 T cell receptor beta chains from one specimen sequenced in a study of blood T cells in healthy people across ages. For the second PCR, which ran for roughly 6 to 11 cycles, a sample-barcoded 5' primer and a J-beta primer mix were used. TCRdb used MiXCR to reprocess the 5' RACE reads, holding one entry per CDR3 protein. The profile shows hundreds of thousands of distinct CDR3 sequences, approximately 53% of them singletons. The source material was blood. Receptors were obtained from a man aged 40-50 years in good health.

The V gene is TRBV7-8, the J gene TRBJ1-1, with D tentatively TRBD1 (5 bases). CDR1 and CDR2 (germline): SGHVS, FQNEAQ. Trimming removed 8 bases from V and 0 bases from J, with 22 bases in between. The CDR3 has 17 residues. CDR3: CASGRGAGRTVNTEAFF. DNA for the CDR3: TGTGCCAGCGGCCGAGGGGCGGGTAGGACGGTGAACACTGAAGCTTTCTTT.

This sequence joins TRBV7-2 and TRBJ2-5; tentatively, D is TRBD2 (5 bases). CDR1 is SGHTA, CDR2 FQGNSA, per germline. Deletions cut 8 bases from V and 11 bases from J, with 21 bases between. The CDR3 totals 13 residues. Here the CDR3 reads CASGPNFWGEQYF. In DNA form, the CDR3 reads TGTGCCAGCGGCCCCAATTTCTGGGGAGAGCAGTACTTC.

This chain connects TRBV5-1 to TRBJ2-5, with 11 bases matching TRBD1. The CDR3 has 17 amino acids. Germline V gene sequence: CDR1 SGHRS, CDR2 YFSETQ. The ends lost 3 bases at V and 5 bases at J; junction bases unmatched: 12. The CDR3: CASSSSGTGGIGETQYF. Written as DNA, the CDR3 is TGCGCCAGCAGCTCCTCCGGGACAGGGGGAATTGGGGAGACCCAGTACTTC. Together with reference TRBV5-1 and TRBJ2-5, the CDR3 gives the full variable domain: KAGVTQTPRYLIKTRGQQVTLSCSPISGHRSVSWYQQTPGQGLQFLFEYFSETQRNKGNFPGRFSGRQFSNSRSEMNVSTLELGDSALYLCASSSSGTGGIGETQYFGPGTRLLVL.

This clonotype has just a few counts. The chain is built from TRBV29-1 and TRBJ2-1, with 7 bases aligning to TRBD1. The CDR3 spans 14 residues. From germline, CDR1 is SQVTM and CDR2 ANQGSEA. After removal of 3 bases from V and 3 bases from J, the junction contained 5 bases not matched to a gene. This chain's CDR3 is CSVEIRGHYNEQFF. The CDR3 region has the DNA TGCAGCGTTGAGATAAGGGGGCACTACAATGAGCAGTTCTTC.

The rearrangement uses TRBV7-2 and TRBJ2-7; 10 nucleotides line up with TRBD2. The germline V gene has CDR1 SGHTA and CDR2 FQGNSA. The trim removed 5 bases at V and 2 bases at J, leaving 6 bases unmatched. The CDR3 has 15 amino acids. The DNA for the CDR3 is TGTGCCAGCAGCCGTGGACTAGCGGCCGCCTACGAGCAGTACTTC. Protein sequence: CASSRGLAAAYEQYF.

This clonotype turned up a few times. The CDR3 DNA reads as TGCGCCAGCAGTGAGACAGAAATAATTTCGCATGAGCAGTTCTTC. Amino acid sequence: CASSETEIISHEQFF. This sequence joins TRBV5-1 and TRBJ2-1, with a tentative D call TRBD1 (5 bases). The V end was cut by 5 bases, the J end by 8 bases, with 20 bases between. Germline loops: CDR1 SGHRS, CDR2 YFSETQ. This CDR3 is built from 15 residues.

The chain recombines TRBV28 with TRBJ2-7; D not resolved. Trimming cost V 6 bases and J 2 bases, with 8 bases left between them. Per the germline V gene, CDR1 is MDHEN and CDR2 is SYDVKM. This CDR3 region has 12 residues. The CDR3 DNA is TGTGCCAGCAGCTCGATTGCCTACGAGCAGTACTTC. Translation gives CASSSIAYEQYF.

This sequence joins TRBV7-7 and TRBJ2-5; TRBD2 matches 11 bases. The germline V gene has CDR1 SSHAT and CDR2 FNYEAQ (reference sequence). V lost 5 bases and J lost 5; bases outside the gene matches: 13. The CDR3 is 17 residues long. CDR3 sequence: CASSTKLAGGPEETQYF. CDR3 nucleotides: TGTGCCAGCAGCACAAAGTTAGCGGGAGGGCCGGAGGAGACCCAGTACTTC.

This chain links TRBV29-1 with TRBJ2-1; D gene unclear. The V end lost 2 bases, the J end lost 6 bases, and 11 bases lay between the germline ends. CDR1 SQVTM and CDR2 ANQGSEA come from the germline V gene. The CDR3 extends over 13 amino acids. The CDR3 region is CSVEPSRANEQFF. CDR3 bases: TGCAGCGTTGAACCCAGCCGGGCCAATGAGCAGTTCTTC.

CDR3 nucleotide sequence: TGTGCCAGCAGCAAAAGGACAGGGGGCGTGGTGAACCAAGAGACCCAGTACTTC. The encoded protein is CASSKRTGGVVNQETQYF. This chain connects TRBV9 to TRBJ2-5, with 11 bases fitting TRBD1. After removal of 4 bases from V and 0 bases from J, the junction contained 11 bases not matched to a gene. This CDR3 comprises 18 residues. The germline V gene has CDR1 SGDLS and CDR2 YYNGEE. Full variable domain (rest looked up from reference TRBV9 and TRBJ2-5): DSGVTQTPKHLITATGQRVTLRCSPRSGDLSVYWYQQSLDQGLQFLIQYYNGEERAKGNILERFSAQQFPDLHSELNLSSLELGDSALYFCASSKRTGGVVNQETQYFGPGTRLLVL.